The sequence of this TCR beta chain was determined in a study of T cell responses to AZD1222 COVID-19 vaccine. Assay: immunoSEQ multiplex PCR; the TCRdb copy retains only in-frame clones and omits some. The table lists some 97,000 clones, about 88% of them singletons, with about 1.7% in the top ten. There are 16 residues in the CDR3. Germline V gene lookup returns CDR1 KGHSH and CDR2 LQKENI. Trimming left V 5 bases short and J 7 bases short, with 22 bases between. The sequenced sample was peripheral blood, obtained on day 0 of AZD1222 vaccination. This sequence originates from an adult in good health. V usage is TRBV18 and J usage is TRBJ2-3, with D perhaps TRBD1 (6 bases). CDR3 loop: CASSSGTIYLFNTQYF. The DNA of the CDR3 is TGTGCCAGCTCATCCGGGACAATCTATCTATTTAATACGCAGTATTTT.